This T cell receptor (beta chain) appears in the sequencing data of a study of glioma-infiltrating T cells after dendritic cell vaccination. Germline trimming cut 2 bases from V and 4 bases from J; bases unmatched to any gene: 7. From germline, CDR1 is SGHTA and CDR2 FQGTGA. The CDR3 consists of 15 residues. The primer mix had 60 V beta and 13 J beta primers. Libraries were prepared by immunoSEQ multiplex PCR; TCRdb keeps only in-frame clonotypes and omits some of them. The sample consists of fewer than 75,000 clones, about 76% of them appearing once. Fresh-frozen tumor tissue and more than two years of survival data were available for all.

The clonotype was recovered from a human donor with glioblastoma. Sequences were derived from blood, sampled before dendritic cell vaccination. The chain combines TRBV7-3 with TRBJ2-5, with 7 nucleotides matching TRBD2. The CDR3 DNA reads as TGTGCCAGCAGCTTACGAGGCGGGAGCGGAGAGACCCAGTACTTC. Protein sequence: CASSLRGGSGETQYF. The variable domain in full, with the rest retrieved from reference TRBV7-3 and TRBJ2-5, is GAGVSQTPSNKVTEKGKYVELRCDPISGHTALYWYRQSLGQGPEFLIYFQGTGAADDSGLPNDRFFAVRPEGSVSTLKIQRTERGDSAVYLCASSLRGGSGETQYFGPGTRLLVL.